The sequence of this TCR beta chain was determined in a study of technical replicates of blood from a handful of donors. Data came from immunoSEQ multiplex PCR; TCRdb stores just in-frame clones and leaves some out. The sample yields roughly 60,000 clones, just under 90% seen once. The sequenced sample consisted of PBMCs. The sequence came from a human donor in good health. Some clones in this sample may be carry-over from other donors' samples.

The CDR3 sequence is CAIMQGLNQPQHF. CDR3 nucleotides: TGTGCCATCATGCAGGGTCTCAATCAGCCCCAGCATTTT. J is TRBJ1-5 and V is TRBV10-3; weak D call: TRBD1 (5 bases). This CDR3 is 13 amino acids long. Germline V lookup: CDR1 ENHRY, CDR2 SYGVKD. Trimming removed 7 bases from V and 3 bases from J, with 10 bases in between.